This T cell receptor (beta chain) came from a study of shared clonotypes between healthy human individuals. Overall study context: Each donor's CD8 memory used one plate, CD8 naive two, each CD4 subset three.

CD45RO-negative cells were positively selected for CCR7, leaving out terminally differentiated effector memory CD45RA+ cells. Healthy HIV-negative adults without recent acute infections or vaccinations served as donors. Germline V CDR1 and CDR2: MRHNA, SNTAGT. The junction had 4 bases not matched to a gene; V was cut back by 3 bases and J by 8 bases. CDR3 size: 14 residues. For sorted subsets, about 190 ng DNA per replicate equaled about 30,000 T cell genomes. Per the original data handling: Without quality scores, immunoSEQ junctional reads could not be filtered like full-length reads. The data were produced by immunoSEQ multiplex PCR, yet TCRdb's version contains in-frame clones alone and is incomplete. V, J and clone size reflect that table, while D and trimming were determined from the DNA. The sample consists of under 700,000 clones, approximately 95% of them appearing once.

This clonotype was sampled from a woman in her 30s in good health. Sequenced: naive CD8+ T cells sorted from blood. The chain employs TRBV6-4 and TRBJ2-4; TRBD2 aligns across 10 bases. As DNA, the CDR3 is TGTGCCAGCAGTGAGCCTAGCGGGAGAGACATTCAGTACTTC. Translated, it gives CASSEPSGRDIQYF.